This T cell receptor beta chain was captured by sequencing in a study of OX40 agonist ivuxolimab in advanced cancers. Germline V gives CDR1 SGHAT, CDR2 FQNNGV. The CDR3 runs to 12 residues. Peripheral blood came from all dose cohorts at three timepoints. Measured with immunoSEQ multiplex PCR; TCRdb has only the in-frame clones, and not every one. The sample contains some 74,000 clones, 94% of which appear only once. Sequencing used CD4+ or CD8+ T cells sorted from blood, obtained in a trial of the OX40 agonist ivuxolimab. The chain recombines TRBV11-2 with TRBJ2-5; weak D call: TRBD1 (5 bases). Judging by the DNA end, TRBJ2-7 fits better; the J call may be wrong. The source of this sequence is an adult with an advanced solid tumor such as melanoma, head and neck, liver or kidney cancer. The CDR3 bases are TGTGCCAGCAGCTTGTGGGGCCACGAGCAGTACTTC. Translation: CASSLWGHEQYF.